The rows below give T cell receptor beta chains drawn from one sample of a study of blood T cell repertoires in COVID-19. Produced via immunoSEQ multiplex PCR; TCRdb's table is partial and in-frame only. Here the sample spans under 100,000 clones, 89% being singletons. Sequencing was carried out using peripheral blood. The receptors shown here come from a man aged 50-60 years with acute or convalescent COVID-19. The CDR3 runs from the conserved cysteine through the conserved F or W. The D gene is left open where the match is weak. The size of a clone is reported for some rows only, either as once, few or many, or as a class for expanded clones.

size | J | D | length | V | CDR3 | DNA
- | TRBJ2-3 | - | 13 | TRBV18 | CASSRQVGDTQYF | TGTGCCAGCTCTCGACAGGTGGGAGATACGCAGTATTTT
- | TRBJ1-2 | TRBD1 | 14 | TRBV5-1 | CASSLGQGAEGYTF | TGCGCCAGCAGCCTGGGACAGGGGGCCGAAGGCTACACCTTC
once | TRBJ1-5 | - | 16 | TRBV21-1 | CASSSIEKGVGQPQHF | TGTGCCAGCAGCTCCATTGAGAAGGGAGTCGGTCAGCCCCAGCATTTT
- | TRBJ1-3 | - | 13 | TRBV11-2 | CASSSTGGNTIYF | TGTGCCAGCAGCTCCACAGGTGGAAACACCATATATTTT
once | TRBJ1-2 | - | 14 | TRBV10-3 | CAISESGSGYGYTF | TGTGCCATCAGTGAATCAGGGTCTGGCTATGGCTACACCTTC
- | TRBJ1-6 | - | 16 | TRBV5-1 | CASSLDPGRADSPLHF | TGCGCCAGCAGCTTGGATCCTGGCAGGGCAGATTCACCCCTCCACTTT
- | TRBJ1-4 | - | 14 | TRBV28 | CASSPGEANEKLFF | TGTGCCAGCAGCCCTGGTGAGGCAAATGAAAAACTGTTTTTT
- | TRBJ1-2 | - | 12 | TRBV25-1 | CASSESGFGYTF | TGTGCCAGCAGTGAATCAGGGTTCGGCTACACCTTC
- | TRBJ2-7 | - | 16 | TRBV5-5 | CASSLGFTRSTYEQYF | TGTGCCAGCAGCTTGGGTTTTACCCGGAGCACCTACGAGCAGTACTTC
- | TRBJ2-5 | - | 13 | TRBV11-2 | CASSLETGQTQYF | TGTGCCAGCAGCTTAGAGACAGGACAGACCCAGTACTTC
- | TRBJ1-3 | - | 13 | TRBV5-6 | CASRHFSGNTIYF | TGTGCCAGCCGACACTTCTCTGGAAACACCATATATTTT
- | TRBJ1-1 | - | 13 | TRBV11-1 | CASQGQGHSEAFF | TGTGCCAGCCAGGGGCAGGGACACTCTGAAGCTTTCTTT
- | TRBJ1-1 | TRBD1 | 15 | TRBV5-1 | CASSLAEGQGKTAFF | TGCGCCAGCAGCTTGGCCGAGGGACAGGGAAAGACAGCTTTCTTT
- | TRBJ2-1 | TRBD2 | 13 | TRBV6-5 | CASSPLTSGEQFF | TGTGCCAGCAGTCCCCTGACTAGCGGGGAGCAGTTCTTC
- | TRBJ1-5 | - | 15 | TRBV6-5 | CASRQGTLRNQPQHF | TGTGCCAGCAGACAGGGTACGTTACGAAATCAGCCCCAGCATTTT
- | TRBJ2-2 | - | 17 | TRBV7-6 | CASSLRRQDLNTGELFF | TGTGCCAGCAGCTTAAGGAGACAGGATCTGAACACCGGGGAGCTGTTTTTT
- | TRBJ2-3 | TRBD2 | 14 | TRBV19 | CASRPGGGTDTQYF | TGTGCCAGTAGGCCGGGAGGAGGCACAGATACGCAGTATTTT
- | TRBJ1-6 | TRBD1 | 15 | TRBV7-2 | CASSYRQGAGSPLHF | TGTGCCAGCAGCTACAGACAGGGGGCGGGTTCACCCCTCCACTTT
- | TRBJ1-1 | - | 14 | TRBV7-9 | CASSLGSMNTEAFF | TGTGCCAGCAGCTTAGGGAGTATGAACACTGAAGCTTTCTTT
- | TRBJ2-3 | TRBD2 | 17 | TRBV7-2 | CASSSQTSGRNTDTQYF | TGTGCCAGCAGCTCCCAGACTAGCGGGAGAAACACAGATACGCAGTATTTT
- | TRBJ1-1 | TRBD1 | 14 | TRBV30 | CAWSVQGAFLAAFF | TGTGCCTGGAGTGTACAGGGGGCCTTCTTAGCAGCTTTCTTT
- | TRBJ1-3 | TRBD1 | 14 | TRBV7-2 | CASSSTGALNTIYF | TGTGCCAGCAGCTCGACAGGGGCCCTGAACACCATATATTTT
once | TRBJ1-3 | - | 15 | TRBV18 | CASSPSQGAGNTIYF | TGTGCCAGCTCACCGTCACAGGGTGCGGGAAACACCATATATTTT
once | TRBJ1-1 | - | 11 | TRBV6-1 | CASSETGEAFF | TGTGCCAGCAGTGAAACAGGGGAAGCTTTCTTT
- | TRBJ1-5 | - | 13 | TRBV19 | CASSDFGGGPQHF | TGTGCCAGTAGTGATTTCGGGGGGGGGCCCCAGCATTTT
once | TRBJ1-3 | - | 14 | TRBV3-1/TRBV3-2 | CASSQGGSVNTIYF | TGTGCCAGCAGCCAGGGAGGGTCAGTAAACACCATATATTTT
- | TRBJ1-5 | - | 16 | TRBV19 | CASSITVVSGLGPQHF | TGTGCCAGTAGTATCACCGTGGTCAGCGGACTAGGGCCCCAGCATTTT
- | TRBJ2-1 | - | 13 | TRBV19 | CASGFHGGHEQFF | TGTGCCAGTGGCTTCCACGGGGGACATGAGCAGTTCTTC
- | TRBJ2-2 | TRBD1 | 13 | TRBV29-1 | CSVRGLNTGELFF | TGCAGCGTCAGGGGGCTGAACACCGGGGAGCTGTTTTTT
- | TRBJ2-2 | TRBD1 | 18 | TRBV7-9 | CASSRSRGQPPNTGELFF | TGTGCCAGCAGCCGAAGTCGGGGACAGCCTCCGAACACCGGGGAGCTGTTTTTT
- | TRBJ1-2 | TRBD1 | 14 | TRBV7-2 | CASSENRGNYGYTF | TGTGCCAGCAGCGAAAACAGGGGAAACTATGGCTACACCTTC
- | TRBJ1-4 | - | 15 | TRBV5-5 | CASSLWGHGNEKLFF | TGTGCCAGCAGCTTGTGGGGACATGGTAATGAAAAACTGTTTTTT
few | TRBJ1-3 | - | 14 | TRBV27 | CASRPTGIGNTIYF | TGTGCCAGCAGGCCAACAGGGATCGGAAACACCATATATTTT
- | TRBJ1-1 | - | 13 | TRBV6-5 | CASSLDSNTEAFF | TGTGCCAGCAGTCTCGACAGTAACACTGAAGCTTTCTTT
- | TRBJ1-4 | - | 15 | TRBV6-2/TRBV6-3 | CASSLNIQPNEKLFF | TGTGCCAGCAGCTTGAATATACAGCCTAATGAAAAACTGTTTTTT
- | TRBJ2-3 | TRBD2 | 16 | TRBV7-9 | CASSSGLAGATDTQYF | TGTGCCAGCAGTTCGGGACTAGCGGGTGCTACAGATACGCAGTATTTT
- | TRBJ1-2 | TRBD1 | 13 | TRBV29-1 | CSVEAGTGYGYTF | TGCAGCGTTGAGGCCGGGACAGGCTATGGCTACACCTTC
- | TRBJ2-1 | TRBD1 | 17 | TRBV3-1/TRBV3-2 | CASSGGQGPELYNEQFF | TGTGCCAGCAGCGGAGGACAGGGCCCGGAACTTTACAATGAGCAGTTCTTC
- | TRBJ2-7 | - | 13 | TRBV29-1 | CSVKLQASYEQYF | TGCAGCGTTAAGCTACAGGCTTCCTACGAGCAGTACTTC
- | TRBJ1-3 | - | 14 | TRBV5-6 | CASSLGTAGNTIYF | TGTGCCAGCAGCTTGGGCACAGCCGGAAACACCATATATTTT
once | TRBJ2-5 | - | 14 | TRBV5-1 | CASSAGQAQETQYF | TGCGCCAGCAGCGCAGGACAAGCACAAGAGACCCAGTACTTC
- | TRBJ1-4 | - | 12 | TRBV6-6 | CASSSPTGPLFF | TGTGCCAGCAGTTCCCCCACCGGTCCACTGTTTTTT
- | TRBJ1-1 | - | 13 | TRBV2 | CASSEVGLPEAFF | TGTGCCAGCAGTGAAGTGGGACTCCCTGAAGCTTTCTTT
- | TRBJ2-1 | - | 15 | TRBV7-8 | CASSFNAGYRNEQFF | TGTGCCAGCAGCTTTAATGCGGGGTACAGGAATGAGCAGTTCTTC
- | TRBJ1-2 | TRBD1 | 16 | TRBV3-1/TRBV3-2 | CASSQDPQGALGGYTF | TGTGCCAGCAGCCAAGATCCTCAGGGGGCGCTTGGAGGCTACACCTTC
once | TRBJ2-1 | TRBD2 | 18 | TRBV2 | CAISGLAGGFDSYNEQFF | TGTGCCATTTCAGGACTAGCGGGGGGCTTTGACTCCTACAATGAGCAGTTCTTC
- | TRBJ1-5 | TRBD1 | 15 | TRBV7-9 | CASSPGQGAYQPQHF | TGTGCCAGCAGCCCGGGGCAGGGGGCATATCAGCCCCAGCATTTT
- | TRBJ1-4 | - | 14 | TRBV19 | CASSSESANEKLFF | TGTGCCAGTAGTAGTGAGAGTGCTAATGAAAAACTGTTTTTT
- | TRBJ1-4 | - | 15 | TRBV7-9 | CASSLAREWGEKLFF | TGTGCCAGCAGCTTAGCGCGGGAATGGGGTGAAAAACTGTTTTTT
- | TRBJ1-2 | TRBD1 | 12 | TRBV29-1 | CSVEDRSYGYTF | TGCAGCGTTGAGGACAGGTCCTATGGCTACACCTTC
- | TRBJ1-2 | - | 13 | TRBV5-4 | CASSVTGDYGYTF | TGTGCCAGCAGCGTAACAGGCGATTATGGCTACACCTTC
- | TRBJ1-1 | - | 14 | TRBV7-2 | CASSLQQFGTEAFF | TGTGCCAGCAGCTTACAGCAGTTCGGGACTGAAGCTTTCTTT
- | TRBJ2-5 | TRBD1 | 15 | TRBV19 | CASSGTGQGAETQYF | TGTGCCAGTAGTGGAACGGGACAGGGGGCCGAGACCCAGTACTTC
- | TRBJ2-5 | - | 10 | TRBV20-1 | CSVPGETQYF | TGCAGTGTTCCCGGGGAGACCCAGTACTTC
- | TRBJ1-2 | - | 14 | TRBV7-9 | CASRRGGDNYGYTF | TGTGCCAGCAGGAGGGGGGGCGATAACTATGGCTACACCTTC
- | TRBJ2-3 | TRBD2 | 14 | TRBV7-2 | CASRYSGGADTQYF | TGTGCCAGCAGGTATAGCGGGGGGGCCGATACGCAGTATTTT
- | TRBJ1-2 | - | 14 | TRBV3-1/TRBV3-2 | CASSQLDRAYGYTF | TGTGCCAGCAGCCAACTGGACAGAGCCTATGGCTACACCTTC